These 8 T cell receptor beta chains share one sample of origin, sequenced in a study of cytomegalovirus exposure and HLA in healthy donors. The PCR was carried out with 60 Vbeta primers and 13 Jbeta primers. Clones were read by immunoSEQ multiplex PCR, and TCRdb kept only the in-frame ones, dropping some. The table records over 90,000 clones, roughly 83% of them present only once. Sequenced sample: PBMCs. The receptors derive from a man between 35 and 55 years old in good health and CMV-seronegative.

CDR3 sequence reads: CASSFEGGTDTQYF. The CDR3 region has the DNA TGTGCCAGCAGCTTTGAGGGGGGCACAGATACGCAGTATTTT. This chain uses TRBV5-5 with TRBJ2-3, with TRBD1 as a possible D gene (6 bases). The CDR3 contains 14 residues. CDR1 is SGHKS and CDR2 is YYEKEE in the germline V gene (reference sequence). Trimming stripped 2 bases from V and 1 base from J, with 8 bases between.

The chain has TRBV19 and TRBJ2-2; D unclear. This CDR3 contains 14 residues. The V and J ends lost 1 base and 5 bases respectively, with 8 bases between them. In germline, CDR1 is LNHDA, CDR2 SQIVND (reference sequence). CDR3 sequence (DNA): TGTGCCAGTAGTATAGCAACAGAAACCGGGGAGCTGTTTTTT. Residues: CASSIATETGELFF.

The V call is TRBV9, the J call TRBJ1-6; the D gene is possibly TRBD1 (5 bases). This CDR3 region has 14 residues. The V gene lost 1 base and the J gene lost 9 bases, with 11 bases spanning the gap. From germline, CDR1 is SGDLS and CDR2 YYNGEE. The CDR3 is CASSVSQGGSPLHF. CDR3 bases: TGTGCCAGCAGCGTATCCCAGGGCGGTTCACCCCTCCACTTT.

V usage is TRBV6-6 and J usage is TRBJ1-5; unclear D gene. The CDR3 is made up of 14 amino acids. V lost 6 bases and J lost 4, with 13 bases in between. Germline-derived CDR1 and CDR2 are MNHNY and SVGAGI (reference sequence). CDR3 DNA sequence: TGTGCCAGCAGCACCCCCCGGGGAAATCAGCCCCAGCATTTT. Protein: CASSTPRGNQPQHF.

This chain links TRBV5-4 with TRBJ2-7, with TRBD2 identical over 7 bases. The J call is uncertain, as TRBJ2-5 better fits the DNA end. The V gene's germline CDR1 is SGHNT and CDR2 YYREEE (reference sequence). The CDR3 consists of 12 residues. The CDR3 region has the DNA TGTGCCAGCAGTCCGGGGGGAGAGACCCAGTACTTC. Translation gives CASSPGGETQYF.

The chain has TRBV7-6 and TRBJ2-7; TRBD1 matches 10 bases. Trimming took 2 bases from V and 7 from J; bases not matched to a gene: 14. The CDR3 has 17 residues. Germline V gives CDR1 SGHVS, CDR2 FNYEAQ. CDR3 DNA: TGTGCCAGCAGCTTATTAGCCGGGGACAGGGGACATATGGAGCAGTACTTC. It translates to CASSLLAGDRGHMEQYF.

The chain has TRBV7-8 and TRBJ1-3, with no clear D. The CDR3 is 15 residues long. The V end was cut by 1 base, the J end by 0 bases, with 7 bases between. Germline lookup yields CDR1 SGHVS and CDR2 FQNEAQ. The CDR3: CASSLVRGSGNTIYF. Here the CDR3 DNA reads TGTGCCAGCAGCTTAGTGAGAGGCTCTGGAAACACCATATATTTT.

DNA of the CDR3: TGCGCCAGCAGCCAACAGGGGGCTAGCTCTGGGGCCAACGTCCTGACTTTC. Protein: CASSQQGASSGANVLTF. The J gene is TRBJ2-6, the V gene TRBV4-1; 8 bases agree with TRBD1. Germline CDR1 and CDR2: MGHRA and YSYEKL. J gave up 0 bases and V 2 bases, and 3 bases lay outside the gene matches. The CDR3 loop spans 17 amino acids.